The TCR beta chain under discussion was sequenced for a study of somatic mutations in cytotoxic T cells in rheumatoid arthritis. V lost 4 bases and J lost 3, with 16 bases in between. The CDR3 runs 15 residues. Germline CDR1 reads MNHEY; CDR2 reads SMNVEV (reference sequence). Only in-frame clones appear in the TCRdb table, and some are missing; sequencing was by immunoSEQ multiplex PCR. The table has about 18,000 clones, roughly 72% seen once. The V call is TRBV27, the J call TRBJ2-7; tentative D call: TRBD2 (6 bases). The clonotype comes from a man aged 55 to 69 in good health. The material sequenced was CD8+ T cells sorted from blood. CDR3 sequence reads: CASSSGAEGFYEQYF. As DNA, the CDR3 is TGTGCCAGCAGTTCGGGAGCTGAGGGGTTCTACGAGCAGTACTTC.